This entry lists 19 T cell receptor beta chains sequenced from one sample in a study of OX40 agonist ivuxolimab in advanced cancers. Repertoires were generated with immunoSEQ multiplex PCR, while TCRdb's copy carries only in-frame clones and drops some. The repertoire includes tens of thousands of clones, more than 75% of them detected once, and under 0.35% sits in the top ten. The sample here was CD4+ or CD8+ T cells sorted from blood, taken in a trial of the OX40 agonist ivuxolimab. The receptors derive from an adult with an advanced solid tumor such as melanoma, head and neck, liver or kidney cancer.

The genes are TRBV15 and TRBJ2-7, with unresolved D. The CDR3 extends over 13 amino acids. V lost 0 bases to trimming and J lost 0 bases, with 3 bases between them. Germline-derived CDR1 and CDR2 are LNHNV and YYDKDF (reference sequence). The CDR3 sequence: CATSRDNSYEQYF. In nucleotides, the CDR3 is TGTGCCACCAGCAGAGATAACTCCTACGAGCAGTACTTC.

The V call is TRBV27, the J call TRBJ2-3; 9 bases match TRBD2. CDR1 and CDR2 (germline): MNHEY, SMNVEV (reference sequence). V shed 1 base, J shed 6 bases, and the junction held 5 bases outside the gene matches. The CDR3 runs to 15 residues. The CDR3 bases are TGTGCCAGCAGTTTATTTCGCGGGAGGGGGGATACGCAGTATTTT. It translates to CASSLFRGRGDTQYF.

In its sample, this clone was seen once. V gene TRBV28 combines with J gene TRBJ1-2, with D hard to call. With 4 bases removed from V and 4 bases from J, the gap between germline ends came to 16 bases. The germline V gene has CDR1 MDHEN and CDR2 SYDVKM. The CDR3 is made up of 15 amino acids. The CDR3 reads CASSSSKAGFYGYTF. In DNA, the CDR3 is TGTGCCAGCAGTTCCTCCAAGGCGGGGTTCTATGGCTACACCTTC.

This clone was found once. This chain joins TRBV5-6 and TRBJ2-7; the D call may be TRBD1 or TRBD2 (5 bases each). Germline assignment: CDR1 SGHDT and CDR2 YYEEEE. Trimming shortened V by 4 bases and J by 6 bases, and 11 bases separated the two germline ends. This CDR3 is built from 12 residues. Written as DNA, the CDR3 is TGTGCCAGCAGCCCCGGGACCTCCGAGCAGTACTTC. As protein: CASSPGTSEQYF.

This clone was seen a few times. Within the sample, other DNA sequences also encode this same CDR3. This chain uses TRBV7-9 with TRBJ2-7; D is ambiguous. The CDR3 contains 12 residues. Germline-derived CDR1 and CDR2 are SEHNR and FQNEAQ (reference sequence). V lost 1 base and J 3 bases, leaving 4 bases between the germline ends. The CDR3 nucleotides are TGTGCCAGCAGCTTAGTAGGCTACGAGCAGTACTTC. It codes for CASSLVGYEQYF.

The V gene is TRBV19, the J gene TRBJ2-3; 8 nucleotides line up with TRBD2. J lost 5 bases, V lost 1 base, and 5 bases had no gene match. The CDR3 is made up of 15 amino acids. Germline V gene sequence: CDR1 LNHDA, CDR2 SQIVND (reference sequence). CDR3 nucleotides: TGTGCCAGTAGTATAGGACTAGCGTTGAGAGATACGCAGTATTTT. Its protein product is CASSIGLALRDTQYF.

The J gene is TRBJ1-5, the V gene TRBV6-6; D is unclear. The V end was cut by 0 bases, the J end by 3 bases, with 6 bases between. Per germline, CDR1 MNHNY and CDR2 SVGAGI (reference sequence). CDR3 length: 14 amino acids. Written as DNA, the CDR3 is TGTGCCAGCAGTTACTCGCGTATCAATCAGCCCCAGCATTTT. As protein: CASSYSRINQPQHF.

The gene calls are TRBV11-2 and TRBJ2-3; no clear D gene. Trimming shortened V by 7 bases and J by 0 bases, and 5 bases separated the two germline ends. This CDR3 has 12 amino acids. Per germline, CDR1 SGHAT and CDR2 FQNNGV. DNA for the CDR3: TGTGCCAGCACCCCTAGCACAGATACGCAGTATTTT. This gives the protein CASTPSTDTQYF. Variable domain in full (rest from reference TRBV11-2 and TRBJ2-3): EAGVAQSPRYKIIEKRQSVAFWCNPISGHATLYWYQQILGQGPKLLIQFQNNGVVDDSQLPKDRFSAERLKGVDSTLKIQPAKLEDSAVYLCASTPSTDTQYFGPGTRLTVL.

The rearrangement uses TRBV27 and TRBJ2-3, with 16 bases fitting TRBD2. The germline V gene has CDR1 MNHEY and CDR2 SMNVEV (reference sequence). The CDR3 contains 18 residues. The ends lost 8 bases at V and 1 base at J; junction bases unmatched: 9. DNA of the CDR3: TGTGCCAGCGCGGGGACTAGCGGGAGGGGGCAGGGCACAGATACGCAGTATTTT. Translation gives CASAGTSGRGQGTDTQYF.

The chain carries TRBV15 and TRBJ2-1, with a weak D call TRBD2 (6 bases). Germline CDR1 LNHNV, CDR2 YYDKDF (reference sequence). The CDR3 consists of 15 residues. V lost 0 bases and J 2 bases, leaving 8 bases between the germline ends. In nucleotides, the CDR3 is TGTGCCACCAGCAGAGAGAGCGGGCCCTACAATGAGCAGTTCTTC. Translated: CATSRESGPYNEQFF.

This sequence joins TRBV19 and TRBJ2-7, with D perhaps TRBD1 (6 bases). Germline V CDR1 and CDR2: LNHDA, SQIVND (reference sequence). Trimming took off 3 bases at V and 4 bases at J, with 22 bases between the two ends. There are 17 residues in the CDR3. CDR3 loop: CASSILGGEFGAYEQYF. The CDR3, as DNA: TGTGCCAGTAGTATCCTAGGGGGTGAATTTGGCGCGTACGAGCAGTACTTC.

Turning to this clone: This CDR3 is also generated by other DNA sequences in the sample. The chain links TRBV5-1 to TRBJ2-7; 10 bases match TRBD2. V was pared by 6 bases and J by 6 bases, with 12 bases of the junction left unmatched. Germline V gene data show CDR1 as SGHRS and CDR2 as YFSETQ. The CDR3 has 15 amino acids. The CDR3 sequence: CASNREASGSREQYF. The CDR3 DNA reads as TGCGCCAGCAATCGAGAAGCTAGCGGGAGCCGCGAGCAGTACTTC.

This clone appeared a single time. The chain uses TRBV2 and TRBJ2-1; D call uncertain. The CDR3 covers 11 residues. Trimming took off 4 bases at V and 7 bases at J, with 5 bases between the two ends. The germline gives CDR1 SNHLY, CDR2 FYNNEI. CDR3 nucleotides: TGTGCCAGCAGTGGCCTTAATGAGCAGTTCTTC. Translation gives CASSGLNEQFF.

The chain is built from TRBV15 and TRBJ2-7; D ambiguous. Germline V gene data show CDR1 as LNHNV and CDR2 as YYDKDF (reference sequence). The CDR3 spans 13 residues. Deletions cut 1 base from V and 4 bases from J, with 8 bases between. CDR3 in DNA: TGTGCCACCAGCAGAGGTAGAACGTACGAGCAGTACTTC. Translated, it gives CATSRGRTYEQYF. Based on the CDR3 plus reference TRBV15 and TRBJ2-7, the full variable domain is DAMVIQNPRYQVTQFGKPVTLSCSQTLNHNVMYWYQQKSSQAPKLLFHYYDKDFNNEADTPDNFQSRRPNTSFCFLDIRSPGLGDTAMYLCATSRGRTYEQYFGPGTRLTVT.

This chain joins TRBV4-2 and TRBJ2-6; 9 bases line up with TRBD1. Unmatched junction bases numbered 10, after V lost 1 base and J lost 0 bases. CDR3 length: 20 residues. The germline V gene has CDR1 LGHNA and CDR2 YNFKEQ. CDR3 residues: CASSQVGPRTGDSGANVLTF. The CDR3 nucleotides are TGTGCCAGCAGCCAAGTCGGGCCTCGGACAGGGGACTCTGGGGCCAACGTCCTGACTTTC.

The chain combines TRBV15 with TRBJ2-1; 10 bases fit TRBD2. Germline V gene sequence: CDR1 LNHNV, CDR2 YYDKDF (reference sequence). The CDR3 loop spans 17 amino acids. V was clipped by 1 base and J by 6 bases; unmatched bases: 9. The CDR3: CATSRVLLAGESNEQFF. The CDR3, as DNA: TGTGCCACCAGCAGAGTTCTCCTAGCGGGAGAGTCCAATGAGCAGTTCTTC.

The DNA of the CDR3 is TGTGCCAGCAGTAGCTACAGGGGCCGCTACGAGCAGTACTTC. Translated, it gives CASSSYRGRYEQYF. The chain recombines TRBV28 with TRBJ2-7, with TRBD1 matching 7 bases. The germline CDR1 and CDR2 sequences are MDHEN and SYDVKM. The junction had 7 bases not matched to a gene; V was cut back by 5 bases and J by 3 bases. The CDR3 is 14 amino acids.

CDR3 bases: TGTGCCAGCTCACCACCTTACAGCCAAGAGACCCAGTACTTC. Translation gives CASSPPYSQETQYF. The V and J genes are TRBV18 and TRBJ2-5, with D hard to call. Trimming took off 0 bases at V and 1 base at J, with 6 bases between the two ends. The germline V gene has CDR1 KGHSH and CDR2 LQKENI. The CDR3 extends over 14 amino acids.

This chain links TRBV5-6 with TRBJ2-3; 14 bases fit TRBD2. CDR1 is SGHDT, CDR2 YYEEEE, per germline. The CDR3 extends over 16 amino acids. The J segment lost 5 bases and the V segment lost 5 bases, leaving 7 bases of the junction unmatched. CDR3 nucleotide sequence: TGTGCCAGCAGGACCGGACTAGCGGGGGGCCAAGATACGCAGTATTTT. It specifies CASRTGLAGGQDTQYF.